These T cell receptor beta chains were read from a single sample in a study of cytomegalovirus exposure and HLA in healthy donors. The assay was immunoSEQ multiplex PCR, and TCRdb's table has in-frame clones only and misses some. The sample has about 130,000 clones, 89% seen once. The specimen was PBMCs. These receptors were taken from a woman under 30 in good health and CMV-seronegative. Each CDR3 is given with its conserved first and last residue. D genes are given only for firm matches.

D gene,V gene,J gene,CDR3 protein
-,TRBV5-6,TRBJ1-2,CASSDTGFEGYTF
-,TRBV6-1,TRBJ1-2,CASGGGYGYTF
TRBD2,TRBV4-1,TRBJ2-1,CASSGTSDEQFF
TRBD1,TRBV7-9,TRBJ2-1,CASSLGTEEDEQFF
TRBD1,TRBV19,TRBJ1-2,CASSLNGQGLGGYTF
-,TRBV27,TRBJ1-2,CASSLSGGGYGYTF
TRBD1,TRBV7-3,TRBJ1-1,CASSSTGLDEAFF
TRBD1,TRBV19,TRBJ2-4,CASTQGADIQYF
TRBD1,TRBV6-5,TRBJ1-2,CASSYSKTGGYGYTF
-,TRBV25-1,TRBJ2-3,CASSVGGGATDTQYF
-,TRBV10-2,TRBJ1-2,CASTGGLVFPDDYGYTF
-,TRBV5-1,TRBJ2-2,CASTISQGYAGELFF
-,TRBV7-9,TRBJ2-7,CASSLSGQIYEQYF
-,TRBV19,TRBJ2-2,CASSGGGMDSHTGELFF